This T cell receptor (beta chain) was captured by sequencing in a study of shared clonotypes between healthy human individuals. Sequencing used immunoSEQ multiplex PCR; TCRdb keeps in-frame clones, though not all of them. The table has over a million clones, about four fifths seen once; the top ten hold 0.5% to 0.65%. The CDR3 covers 14 residues. The V gene lost 6 bases and the J gene lost 3 bases, with 11 bases spanning the gap. In germline, CDR1 is ENHRY, CDR2 SYGVKD. The source material was memory CD4+ T cells from PBMCs. This sample's subset: CD45RA-negative fraction. The clonotype was recovered from a young man in good health. Some clones in this sample may be carry-over from other donors' samples. V and J are TRBV10-3 and TRBJ2-2; D not certain. As DNA, the CDR3 is TGTGCCATCAGCCGGTCCGCGGACACCGGGGAGCTGTTTTTT. It codes for CAISRSADTGELFF.